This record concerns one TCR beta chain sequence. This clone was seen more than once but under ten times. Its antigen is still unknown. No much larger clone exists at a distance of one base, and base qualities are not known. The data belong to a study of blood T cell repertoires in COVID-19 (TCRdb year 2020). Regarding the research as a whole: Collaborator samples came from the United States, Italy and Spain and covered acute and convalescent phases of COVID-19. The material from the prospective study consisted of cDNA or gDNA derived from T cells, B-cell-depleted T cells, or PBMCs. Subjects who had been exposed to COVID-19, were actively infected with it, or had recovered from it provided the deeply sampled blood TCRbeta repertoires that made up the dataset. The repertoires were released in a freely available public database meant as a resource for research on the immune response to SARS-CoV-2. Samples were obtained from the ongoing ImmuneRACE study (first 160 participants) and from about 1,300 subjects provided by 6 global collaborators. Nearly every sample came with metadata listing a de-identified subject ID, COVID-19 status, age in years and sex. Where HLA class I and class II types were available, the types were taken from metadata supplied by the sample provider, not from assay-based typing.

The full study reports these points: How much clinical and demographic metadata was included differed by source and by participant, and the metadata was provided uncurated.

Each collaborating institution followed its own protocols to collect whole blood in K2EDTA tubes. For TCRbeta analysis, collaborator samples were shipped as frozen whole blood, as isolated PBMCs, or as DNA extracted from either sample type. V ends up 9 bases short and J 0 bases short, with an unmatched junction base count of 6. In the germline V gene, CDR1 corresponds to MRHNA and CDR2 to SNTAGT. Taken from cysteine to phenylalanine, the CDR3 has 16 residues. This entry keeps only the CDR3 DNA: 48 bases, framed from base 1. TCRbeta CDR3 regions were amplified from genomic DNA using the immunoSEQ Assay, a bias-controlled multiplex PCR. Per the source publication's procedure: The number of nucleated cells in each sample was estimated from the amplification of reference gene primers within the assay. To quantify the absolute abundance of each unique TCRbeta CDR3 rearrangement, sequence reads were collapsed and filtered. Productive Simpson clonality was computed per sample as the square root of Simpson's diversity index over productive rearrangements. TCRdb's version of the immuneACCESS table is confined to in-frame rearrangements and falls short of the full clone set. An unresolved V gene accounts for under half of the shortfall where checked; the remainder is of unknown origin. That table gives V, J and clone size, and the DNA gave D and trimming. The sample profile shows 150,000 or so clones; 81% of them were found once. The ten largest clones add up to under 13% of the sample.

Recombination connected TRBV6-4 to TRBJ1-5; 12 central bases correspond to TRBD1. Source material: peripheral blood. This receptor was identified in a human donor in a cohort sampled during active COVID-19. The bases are TGTGCCAGGGGGACAGGGGGCATCTATAGCAATCAGCCCCAGCATTTT. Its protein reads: CARGTGGIYSNQPQHF.